A single sample gave rise to the 29 T cell receptor beta chains below, sequenced in a study of regulatory T cells in long-lasting Graves disease. Time point meaning: persistent/refractory GD, antithyroid drugs over 5 years with positive TRAb. PBMCs were the source of the RNA used for TCR sequencing. Arm-PCR with iRepertoire HTBI primers amplified the CDR3 regions for these TCR beta libraries. TCRdb used MiXCR to reprocess the multiplex PCR reads, holding one entry per CDR3 protein. The table records some 470,000 distinct CDR3 sequences, roughly 21% of them present only once. The sequences come from peripheral blood mononuclear cells (PBMCs), collected when the disease was refractory, from a patient treated with antithyroid drugs. These receptors were collected from a female donor with Graves disease.

This chain uses TRBV7-2 with TRBJ2-7, with a tentative D call TRBD2 (5 bases). The CDR3 extends over 12 amino acids. The germline CDR1 and CDR2 sequences are SGHTA and FQGNSA. Deletions cut 1 base from V and 7 bases from J, with 8 bases between. CDR3 loop: CASSLDSGEQYF. The CDR3 bases are TGTGCCAGCAGCTTAGATTCGGGGGAGCAGTACTTC.

This clonotype was seen repeatedly, ten times or more. The chain joins TRBV7-9 to TRBJ2-5; D gene unclear. V lost 0 bases and J 1 base, leaving 18 bases between the germline ends. Germline V lookup: CDR1 SEHNR, CDR2 FQNEAQ (reference sequence). There are 18 residues in the CDR3. CDR3 sequence reads: CASSLAKLLSGSQETQYF. The CDR3 coding sequence is TGTGCCAGCAGCTTAGCGAAACTTCTCTCAGGCAGCCAAGAGACCCAGTACTTC. The whole variable domain, filled in from reference TRBV7-9 and TRBJ2-5, reads DTGVSQNPRHKITKRGQNVTFRCDPISEHNRLYWYRQTLGQGPEFLTYFQNEAQLEKSRLLSDRFSAERPKGSFSTLEIQRTEQGDSAMYLCASSLAKLLSGSQETQYFGPGTRLLVL.

Ten or more counts support this clonotype. This chain uses TRBV28 with TRBJ2-1; tentative D call: TRBD1 (6 bases). Trimming pared 3 bases from V and 3 bases from J, leaving 12 bases between. Germline CDR1 reads MDHEN; CDR2 reads SYDVKM. This CDR3 is built from 15 residues. The CDR3 bases are TGTGCCAGCAGTTTTAGTGGGACAAACTACAATGAGCAGTTCTTC. This gives the protein CASSFSGTNYNEQFF.

This clonotype was counted only a few times. This chain connects TRBV5-8 to TRBJ1-6; a possible D gene is TRBD1 (5 bases). Germline CDR1 and CDR2: SGHTS and YDEGEE. Trimming stripped 4 bases from V and 7 bases from J, with 12 bases between. The CDR3 runs 14 residues. CDR3 sequence reads: CASSTGRANSPLHF. As DNA, the CDR3 is TGTGCCAGCAGCACGGGACGGGCCAATTCACCCCTCCACTTT.

The genes are TRBV18 and TRBJ2-3; TRBD1 is a possible D gene (6 bases). The germline CDR1 and CDR2 sequences are KGHSH and LQKENI. Trimming removed 3 bases from V and 1 base from J, with 11 bases in between. This CDR3 region has 15 residues. The CDR3 DNA reads as TGTGCCAGCTCACCCATCGCAGGGGGCACAGATACGCAGTATTTT. Translated: CASSPIAGGTDTQYF.

Many counts were recorded for this clonotype. The chain carries TRBV28 and TRBJ1-2, with D possibly being TRBD1 (6 bases). V dropped 6 bases and J dropped 6 bases, with 14 bases sitting between them. Germline CDR1 is MDHEN and CDR2 is SYDVKM. The length of the CDR3 is 13 residues. The CDR3 bases are TGTGCCAGCAGCCCCTGGGACAAGGATGGCTACACCTTC. As protein: CASSPWDKDGYTF.

This clonotype has ten or more counts. The chain has TRBV7-2 and TRBJ1-4, with 8 positions matching TRBD1. Per germline, CDR1 SGHTA and CDR2 FQGNSA. J was trimmed by 5 bases and V by 5 bases; bases with no gene match: 13. CDR3 length equals 17 residues. CDR3 region: CASSDGTGWVGNEKLFF. The CDR3 region has the DNA TGTGCCAGCAGCGATGGGACAGGTTGGGTGGGAAATGAAAAACTGTTTTTT.

This clonotype has more than one count but fewer than ten. V usage is TRBV20-1 and J usage is TRBJ2-2; D call uncertain. In germline, CDR1 is DFQATT, CDR2 SNEGSKA (reference sequence). The V end was cut by 5 bases, the J end by 9 bases, with 19 bases between. The CDR3 extends over 14 amino acids. CDR3 sequence reads: CSAGEDPTARELFF. CDR3 coding DNA: TGCAGTGCTGGCGAAGATCCGACGGCTAGGGAGCTGTTTTTT.

The V and J genes are TRBV30 and TRBJ2-3; perhaps TRBD2 as D (5 bases). The CDR3 has 12 amino acids. Trimming took off 4 bases at V and 3 bases at J, with 8 bases between the two ends. CDR1 GTSNPN and CDR2 SVGIG come from the germline V gene (reference sequence). CDR3 sequence (DNA): TGTGCCTGGACCCCGGGGACAGATACGCAGTATTTT. Translating it yields CAWTPGTDTQYF.

This clonotype has ten or more counts. The gene calls are TRBV15 and TRBJ1-2; no definite D call. The V and J ends lost 0 bases and 4 bases respectively, with 12 bases between them. Germline loops: CDR1 LNHNV, CDR2 YYDKDF (reference sequence). The CDR3 loop spans 15 amino acids. The CDR3: CATSRDLGQLYGYTF. The CDR3 DNA reads as TGTGCCACCAGCAGAGATTTGGGTCAGCTCTATGGCTACACCTTC.

This clonotype was found many times. The V gene is TRBV24-1, the J gene TRBJ2-4; D is uncertain. V gave up 4 bases and J gave up 13 bases, with 10 bases separating them. The CDR3 totals 11 residues. Germline-derived CDR1 and CDR2 are KGHDR and SFDVKD. The CDR3 DNA is TGTGCCACCAGTGACTACTACAAACAGTACTTC. Its protein product is CATSDYYKQYF.

The genes are TRBV7-3 and TRBJ2-7; either TRBD1 or TRBD2 may supply D (5 bases each). Trimming left V 6 bases short and J 5 bases short, with 20 bases between. The CDR3 is made up of 15 amino acids. Germline loops: CDR1 SGHTA, CDR2 FQGTGA. The CDR3 loop reads CASRLGEVGAHEQYF. CDR3 DNA sequence: TGTGCCAGCAGGTTGGGGGAAGTGGGAGCCCACGAGCAGTACTTC.

The gene calls are TRBV5-1 and TRBJ2-1; D is undetermined. Germline CDR1 is SGHRS and CDR2 is YFSETQ. The CDR3 extends over 15 amino acids. Trimming removed 0 bases from V and 5 bases from J, with 12 bases in between. CDR3 amino acids: CASSLVGAQDNEQFF. The CDR3 DNA follows: TGCGCCAGCAGCTTGGTAGGCGCCCAGGACAATGAGCAGTTCTTC.

This rearrangement joins TRBV4-3 to TRBJ2-5; TRBD1 matches at 8 bases. This CDR3 has 17 amino acids. Per germline, CDR1 LGHNA and CDR2 YSLEER. V lost 1 base, J lost 5 bases, and 12 bases stayed unmatched. The CDR3 DNA reads as TGCGCCAGCAGCCAAGCCTATCGACAGGGGAGCGAGGAGACCCAGTACTTC. As protein: CASSQAYRQGSEETQYF.

This clonotype has ten or more counts. The V gene is TRBV2, the J gene TRBJ1-2; 8 bases are a match to TRBD1. V shed 4 bases, J shed 6 bases, and the junction held 4 bases outside the gene matches. There are 13 residues in the CDR3. From germline, CDR1 is SNHLY and CDR2 FYNNEI. This CDR3 is CASSVTGGNGYTF. CDR3 DNA: TGTGCCAGCAGTGTCACAGGGGGAAATGGCTACACCTTC.

V is TRBV7-9 and J is TRBJ2-5; 9 bases are a match to TRBD2. The trim removed 1 base at V and 2 bases at J, leaving 2 bases unmatched. Germline V gene lookup returns CDR1 SEHNR and CDR2 FQNEAQ (reference sequence). There are 15 residues in the CDR3. CDR3 region: CASSLVAGAQETQYF. Here the CDR3 DNA reads TGTGCCAGCAGCTTAGTAGCGGGGGCTCAAGAGACCCAGTACTTC.

The V gene is TRBV7-8, the J gene TRBJ1-1; D is perhaps TRBD1 (5 bases). V was trimmed by 0 bases and J by 6 bases, leaving 11 bases between them. CDR3 size: 14 residues. Germline lookup yields CDR1 SGHVS and CDR2 FQNEAQ. The CDR3 loop reads CASSLAQRGAEAFF. The CDR3 coding sequence is TGTGCCAGCAGCTTAGCCCAACGGGGCGCTGAAGCTTTCTTT. Full variable domain (rest looked up from reference TRBV7-8 and TRBJ1-1): GAGVSQSPRYKVAKRGQDVALRCDPISGHVSLFWYQQALGQGPEFLTYFQNEAQLDKSGLPSDRFFAERPEGSVSTLKIQRTQQEDSAVYLCASSLAQRGAEAFFGQGTRLTVV.

This clonotype was counted a few times. The chain couples TRBV12-3 or TRBV12-4 to TRBJ2-6; D is tentatively TRBD1 or TRBD2 (5 bases each). This CDR3 has 17 amino acids. V dropped 5 bases and J dropped 0 bases, with 14 bases sitting between them. The CDR3 region is CASSTGTPSSGANVLTF. CDR3 bases: TGTGCCAGCAGTACCGGGACCCCATCCTCTGGGGCCAACGTCCTGACTTTC.

This clonotype has ten or more counts. The genes are TRBV28 and TRBJ2-5; 7 bases agree with TRBD1. CDR1 and CDR2 from the germline V gene are MDHEN and SYDVKM. This CDR3 comprises 14 residues. After removal of 6 bases from V and 2 bases from J, the junction contained 6 bases not matched to a gene. CDR3 sequence reads: CASRSGTVQETQYF. The CDR3 DNA sequence: TGTGCCAGCAGATCCGGGACAGTACAAGAGACCCAGTACTTC.

This clonotype was found a few times. The rearrangement joins TRBV5-8 to TRBJ2-3; 7 bases align to TRBD1. Trimming removed 0 bases from V and 2 bases from J; junction bases left unmatched: 3. This CDR3 contains 15 residues. The germline CDR1 and CDR2 sequences are SGHTS and YDEGEE. CDR3 region: CASSLGTGVTDTQYF. The CDR3 nucleotides read TGTGCCAGCAGCTTGGGCACAGGGGTCACAGATACGCAGTATTTT. Full variable domain (outside the CDR3, taken from reference TRBV5-8 and TRBJ2-3): EAGVTQSPTHLIKTRGQQATLRCSPISGHTSVYWYQQALGLGLQFLLWYDEGEERNRGNFPPRFSGRQFPNYSSELNVNALELEDSALYLCASSLGTGVTDTQYFGPGTRLTVL.

This clonotype occurred a few times. The chain has TRBV12-3 or TRBV12-4 and TRBJ1-4; no reliable D call. The ends were cut back, 8 bases at V and 8 bases at J, with 9 bases in the middle. CDR3 length: 11 amino acids. The CDR3: CASELGEKLFF. In DNA form, the CDR3 reads TGTGCCAGCGAACTTGGGGAAAAACTGTTTTTT.

A word on this clonotype: Germline and junction disagree at one end, which may indicate a read error. CDR3 DNA: TGTGCCAGCGGTTCTCAGGTTGGGACATCTGTAGCCGAGCGGTACTTC. Amino acids: CASGSQVGTSVAERYF. The chain recombines TRBV6-2 or TRBV6-3 with TRBJ2-7, with D perhaps matching TRBD1 (6 bases). Germline V lookup: CDR1 MNHEY, CDR2 SVGEGT. This CDR3 region has 16 residues.

V usage is TRBV5-6 and J usage is TRBJ1-2; D not certain. V shed 4 bases and J shed 6 bases, with 13 bases lying between them. The CDR3 contains 13 residues. CDR1 is SGHDT and CDR2 is YYEEEE in the germline V gene. The chain's CDR3 is CASSPTLRDGYTF. DNA for the CDR3: TGTGCCAGCAGCCCTACCCTGAGGGATGGCTACACCTTC.

The chain couples TRBV20-1 to TRBJ1-1; tentative D call: TRBD1 (5 bases). This CDR3 spans 13 amino acids. V dropped 6 bases and J dropped 4 bases, with 15 bases sitting between them. CDR1 is DFQATT, CDR2 SNEGSKA, per germline (reference sequence). In nucleotides, the CDR3 is TGCAGTGCCATCATACGGGGGGGCACTGAAGCTTTCTTT. Protein product: CSAIIRGGTEAFF.

The gene calls are TRBV7-9 and TRBJ2-5; D gene uncertain. Trimming cost V 3 bases and J 2 bases, with 7 bases left between them. CDR3 size: 13 residues. Germline V lookup: CDR1 SEHNR, CDR2 FQNEAQ (reference sequence). CDR3 in amino acids: CASSFNLQETQYF. CDR3 DNA sequence: TGTGCCAGCAGCTTCAACCTACAAGAGACCCAGTACTTC. Full variable domain (outside the CDR3, taken from reference TRBV7-9 and TRBJ2-5): DTGVSQNPRHKITKRGQNVTFRCDPISEHNRLYWYRQTLGQGPEFLTYFQNEAQLEKSRLLSDRFSAERPKGSFSTLEIQRTEQGDSAMYLCASSFNLQETQYFGPGTRLLVL.

This clonotype was found many times. J is TRBJ1-1 and V is TRBV6-5; possibly TRBD1 for D (5 bases). The germline CDR1 and CDR2 sequences are MNHEY and SVGAGI. This CDR3 spans 15 amino acids. Trimming shortened V by 4 bases and J by 0 bases, and 12 bases separated the two germline ends. CDR3 sequence (DNA): TGTGCCAGCAGTTCTGGGACGGGAATGAACACTGAAGCTTTCTTT. Residues: CASSSGTGMNTEAFF.

The V call is TRBV25-1, the J call TRBJ1-1; a possible D gene is TRBD1 (6 bases). Germline loops: CDR1 MGHDK, CDR2 SYGVNS. This CDR3 has 14 residues. Trimming left V 4 bases short and J 1 base short, with 10 bases between. The CDR3, as DNA: TGTGCCAGCAGTGCCCACAGGGCGAACACTGAAGCTTTCTTT. Translation: CASSAHRANTEAFF.

On this clonotype: This may arise from a read error, as a much more abundant clone is one base away. The rearrangement joins TRBV19 to TRBJ1-1, with 10 positions matching TRBD1. Germline CDR1 is LNHDA and CDR2 is SQIVND (reference sequence). The CDR3 has 16 amino acids. CDR3 residues: CVSNRLGQGPNTEAFF. CDR3 nucleotides: TGTGTCAGTAACAGGTTGGGACAGGGGCCGAACACTGAAGCTTTCTTT.

The CDR3 loop reads CASSSGQGPYSPLHF. As DNA, the CDR3 is TGTGCCAGCAGTTCCGGACAGGGCCCATATTCACCCCTCCACTTT. The chain employs TRBV27 and TRBJ1-6; 8 positions agree with TRBD1. CDR1 and CDR2 from the germline V gene are MNHEY and SMNVEV (reference sequence). The CDR3 is 15 residues long. With V trimmed by 4 bases and J by 8 bases, 7 bases remained unmatched.